This TCR beta chain derives from a study of blood T cell repertoires in COVID-19. Study at large: COVID-19 samples, acute and convalescent, were from the United States, Italy and Spain.

Clones were read by immunoSEQ multiplex PCR, and TCRdb kept only the in-frame ones, dropping some. The sample shows 350,000 to 450,000 clones, roughly nine tenths of them seen only once. In its sample, this clone was seen once. This CDR3 contains 15 residues. The V and J ends lost 7 bases and 2 bases, in that order; junction bases with no gene match: 10. Germline CDR1 and CDR2: PRHDT and FYEKMQ (reference sequence). The genes are TRBV13 and TRBJ1-2; 7 bases are shared with TRBD1. Sequencing was done on a sample of PBMCs or T cells enriched from blood (not recorded which). This TCR came from a man aged 25-40 years who had recovered from COVID-19. The CDR3 region is CASTGLGGGNYGYTF. As DNA, the CDR3 is TGTGCCAGCACCGGCTTAGGAGGGGGCAACTATGGCTACACCTTC.